Below, one T cell receptor beta chain is given with its context. J gave up 5 bases and V 6 bases, and 17 bases lay outside the gene matches. CDR1 and CDR2 (germline): SGHAT, FQNNGV. The CDR3 runs to 17 residues. The table came from immunoSEQ multiplex PCR; TCRdb's copy has only in-frame clones and leaves some out. The sample lists roughly 35,000 clones; roughly nine tenths were seen once. This specimen belongs to a study of T cell changes during pregnancy in multiple sclerosis. The sequence came from a female donor with multiple sclerosis, enrolled in a pregnancy study. The sample consisted of CD4+ T cells from peripheral blood mononuclear cells, taken after pregnancy. The chain employs TRBV11-2 and TRBJ2-3, with 7 bases matching TRBD2. CDR3 sequence reads: CASSSTSSGSLGDTQYF. DNA for the CDR3: TGTGCCAGCAGTTCCACCTCTAGCGGTAGCTTGGGAGATACGCAGTATTTT.